This T cell receptor beta chain came from a study of blood T cells in healthy people across ages. A second roughly 6 to 12 cycle PCR used barcoded and J-beta primers. Each CDR3 protein is one row after TCRdb ran MiXCR on the 5' RACE reads. The sample lists 580,000 or so distinct CDR3 sequences; around half were seen once. This clonotype was seen a few times. Per germline, CDR1 SGHTA and CDR2 FQGNSA. The ends were cut back, 5 bases at V and 7 bases at J, with 15 bases in the middle. This CDR3 is built from 14 residues. Sequencing was done on a sample of blood. The TCR comes from a man of 80 years or more in good health. V is TRBV7-2 and J is TRBJ2-4; D is possibly TRBD2 (5 bases). CDR3 loop: CASSPPEDRNIQYF. CDR3 in DNA: TGTGCCAGCAGCCCCCCGGAGGATCGGAACATTCAGTACTTC.